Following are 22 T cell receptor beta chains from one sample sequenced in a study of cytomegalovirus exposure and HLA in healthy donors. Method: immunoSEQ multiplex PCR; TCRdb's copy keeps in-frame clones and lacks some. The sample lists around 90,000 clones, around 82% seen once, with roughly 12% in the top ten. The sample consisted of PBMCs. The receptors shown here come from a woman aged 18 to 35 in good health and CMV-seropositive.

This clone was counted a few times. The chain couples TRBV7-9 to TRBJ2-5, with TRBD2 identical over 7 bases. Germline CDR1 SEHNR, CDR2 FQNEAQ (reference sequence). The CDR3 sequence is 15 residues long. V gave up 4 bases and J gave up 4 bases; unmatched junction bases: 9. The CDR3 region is CASSSYGGGRETQYF. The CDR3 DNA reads TGTGCCAGCAGCTCCTATGGGGGGGGACGAGAGACCCAGTACTTC.

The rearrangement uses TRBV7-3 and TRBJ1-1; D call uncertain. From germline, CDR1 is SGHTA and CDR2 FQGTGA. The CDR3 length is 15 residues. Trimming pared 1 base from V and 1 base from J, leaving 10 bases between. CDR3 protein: CASSLNSNWNTEAFF. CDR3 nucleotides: TGTGCCAGCAGCTTAAACAGTAACTGGAACACTGAAGCTTTCTTT.

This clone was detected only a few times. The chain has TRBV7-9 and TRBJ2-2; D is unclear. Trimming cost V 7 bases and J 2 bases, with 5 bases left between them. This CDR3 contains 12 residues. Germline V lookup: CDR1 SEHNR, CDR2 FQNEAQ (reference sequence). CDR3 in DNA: TGTGCCAGCACTGTTAACACCGGGGAGCTGTTTTTT. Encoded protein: CASTVNTGELFF.

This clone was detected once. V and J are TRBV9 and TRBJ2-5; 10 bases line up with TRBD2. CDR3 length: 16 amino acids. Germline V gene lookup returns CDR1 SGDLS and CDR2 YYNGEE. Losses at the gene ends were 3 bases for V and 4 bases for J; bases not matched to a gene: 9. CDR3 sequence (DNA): TGTGCCAGCAGCGACTCTAGGCTAGCGGGGGTAGAGACCCAGTACTTC. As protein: CASSDSRLAGVETQYF.

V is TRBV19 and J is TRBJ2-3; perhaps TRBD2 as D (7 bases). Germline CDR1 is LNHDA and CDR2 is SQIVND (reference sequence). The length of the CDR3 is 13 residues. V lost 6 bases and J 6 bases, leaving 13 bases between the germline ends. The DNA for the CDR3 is TGTGCCAGTAGCCTGGGGGGGCGGGATACGCAGTATTTT. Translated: CASSLGGRDTQYF.

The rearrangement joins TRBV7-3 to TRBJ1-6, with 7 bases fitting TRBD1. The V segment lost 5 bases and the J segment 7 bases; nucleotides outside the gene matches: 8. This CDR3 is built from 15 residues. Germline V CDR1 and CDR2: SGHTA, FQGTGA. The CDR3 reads CASSPQQGRNSPLHF. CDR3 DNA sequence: TGTGCCAGCAGCCCCCAACAGGGGAGGAATTCACCCCTCCACTTT. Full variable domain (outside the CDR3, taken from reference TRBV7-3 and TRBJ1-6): GAGVSQTPSNKVTEKGKYVELRCDPISGHTALYWYRQSLGQGPEFLIYFQGTGAADDSGLPNDRFFAVRPEGSVSTLKIQRTERGDSAVYLCASSPQQGRNSPLHFGNGTRLTVT.

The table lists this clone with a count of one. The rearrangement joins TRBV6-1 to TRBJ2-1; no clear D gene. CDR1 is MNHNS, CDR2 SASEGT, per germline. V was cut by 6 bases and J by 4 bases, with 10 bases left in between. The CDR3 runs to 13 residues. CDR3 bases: TGTGCCAGCAGGGGCAGCTTATACAATGAGCAGTTCTTC. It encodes CASRGSLYNEQFF.

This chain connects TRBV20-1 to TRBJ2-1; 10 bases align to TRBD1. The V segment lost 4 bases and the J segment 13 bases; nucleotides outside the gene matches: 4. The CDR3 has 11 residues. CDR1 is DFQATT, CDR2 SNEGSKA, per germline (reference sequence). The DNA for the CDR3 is TGCAGTGCTACTGACAGGGGGCCTCAGTTCTTC. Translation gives CSATDRGPQFF.

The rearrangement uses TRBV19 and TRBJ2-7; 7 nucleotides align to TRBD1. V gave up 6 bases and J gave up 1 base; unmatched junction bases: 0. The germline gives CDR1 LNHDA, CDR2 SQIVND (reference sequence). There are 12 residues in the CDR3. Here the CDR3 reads CASRDRSYEQYF. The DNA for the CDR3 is TGTGCCAGTAGGGACAGGTCCTACGAGCAGTACTTC.

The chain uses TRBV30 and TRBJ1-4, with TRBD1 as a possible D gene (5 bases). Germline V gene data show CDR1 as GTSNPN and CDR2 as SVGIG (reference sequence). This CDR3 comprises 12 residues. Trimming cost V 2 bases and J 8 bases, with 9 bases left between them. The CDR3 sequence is CAWSRGKEKLFF. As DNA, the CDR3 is TGTGCCTGGAGTCGGGGGAAGGAAAAACTGTTTTTT. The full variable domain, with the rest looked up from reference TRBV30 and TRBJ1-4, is SQTIHQWPATLVQPVGSPLSLECTVEGTSNPNLYWYRQAAGRGLQLLFYSVGIGQISSEVPQNLSASRPQDRQFILSSKKLLLSDSGFYLCAWSRGKEKLFFGSGTQLSVL.

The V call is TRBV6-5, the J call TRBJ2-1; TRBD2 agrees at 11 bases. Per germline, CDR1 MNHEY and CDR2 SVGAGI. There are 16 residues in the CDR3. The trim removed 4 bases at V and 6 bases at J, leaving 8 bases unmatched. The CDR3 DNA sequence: TGTGCCAGCAGTTTAGCGGGGGGGACACCTGGCAATGAGCAGTTCTTC. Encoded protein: CASSLAGGTPGNEQFF.

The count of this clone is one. CDR3 in amino acids: CASSIPTMPNTEAFF. The CDR3 DNA is TGTGCCAGTAGTATACCAACTATGCCGAACACTGAAGCTTTCTTT. The chain has TRBV19 and TRBJ1-1; no reliable D call. Between the trimmed V and J ends, which lost 2 bases and 1 base, there was a span of 11 bases. The CDR3 has 15 amino acids. Looked up from germline, CDR1 is LNHDA and CDR2 is SQIVND (reference sequence).

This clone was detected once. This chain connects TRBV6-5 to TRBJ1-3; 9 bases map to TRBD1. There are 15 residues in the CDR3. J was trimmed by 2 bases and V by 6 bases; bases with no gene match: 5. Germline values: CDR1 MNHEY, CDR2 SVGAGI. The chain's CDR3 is CASREQGAAGNTIYF. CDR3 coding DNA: TGTGCCAGCAGGGAACAGGGGGCGGCTGGAAACACCATATATTTT.

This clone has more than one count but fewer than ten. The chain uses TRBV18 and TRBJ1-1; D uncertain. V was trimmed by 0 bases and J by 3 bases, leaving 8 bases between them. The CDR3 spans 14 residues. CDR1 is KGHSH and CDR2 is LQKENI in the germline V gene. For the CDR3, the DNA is TGTGCCAGCTCACCACCCACTTCGGACACTGAAGCTTTCTTT. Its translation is CASSPPTSDTEAFF.

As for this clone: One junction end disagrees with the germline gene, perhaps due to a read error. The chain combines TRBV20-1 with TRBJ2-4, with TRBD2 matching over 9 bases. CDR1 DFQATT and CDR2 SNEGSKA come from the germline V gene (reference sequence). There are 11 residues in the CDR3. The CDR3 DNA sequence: TGCAGTGCTAGGGCTAGCGGGGTAGAGGACTTC. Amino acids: CSARASGVEDF.

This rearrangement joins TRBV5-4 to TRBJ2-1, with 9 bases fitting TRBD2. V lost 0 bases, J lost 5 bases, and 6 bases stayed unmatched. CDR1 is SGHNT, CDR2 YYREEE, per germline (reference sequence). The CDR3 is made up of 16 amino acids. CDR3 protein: CASSLAASGEDNEQFF. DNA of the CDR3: TGTGCCAGCAGCTTGGCGGCTAGCGGGGAGGACAATGAGCAGTTCTTC.

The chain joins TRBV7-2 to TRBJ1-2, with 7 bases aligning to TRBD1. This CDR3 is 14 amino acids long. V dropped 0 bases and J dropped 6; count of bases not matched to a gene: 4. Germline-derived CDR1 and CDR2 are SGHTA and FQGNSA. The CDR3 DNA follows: TGTGCCAGCAGCTTAGCAGGGGGCGCCGATGGCTACACCTTC. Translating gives CASSLAGGADGYTF.

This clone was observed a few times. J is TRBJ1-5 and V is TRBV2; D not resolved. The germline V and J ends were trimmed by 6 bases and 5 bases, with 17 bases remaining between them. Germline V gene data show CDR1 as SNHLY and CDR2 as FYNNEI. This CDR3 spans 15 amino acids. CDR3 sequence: CASRPHHLVYQPQHF. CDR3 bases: TGTGCCAGCAGACCTCACCACTTAGTATATCAGCCCCAGCATTTT.

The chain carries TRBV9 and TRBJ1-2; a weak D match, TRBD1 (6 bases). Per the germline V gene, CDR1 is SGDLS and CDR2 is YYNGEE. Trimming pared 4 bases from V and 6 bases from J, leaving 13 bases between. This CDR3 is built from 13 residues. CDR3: CASSPDSADGYTF. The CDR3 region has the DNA TGTGCCAGCAGCCCGGACAGCGCCGATGGCTACACCTTC.

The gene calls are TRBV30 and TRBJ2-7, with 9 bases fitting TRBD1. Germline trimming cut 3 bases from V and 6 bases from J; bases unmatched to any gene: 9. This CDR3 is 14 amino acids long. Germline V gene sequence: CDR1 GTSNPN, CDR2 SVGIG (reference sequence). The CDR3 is CAWSAGTGTSEQYF. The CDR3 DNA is TGTGCCTGGAGCGCCGGGACAGGGACCTCCGAGCAGTACTTC.

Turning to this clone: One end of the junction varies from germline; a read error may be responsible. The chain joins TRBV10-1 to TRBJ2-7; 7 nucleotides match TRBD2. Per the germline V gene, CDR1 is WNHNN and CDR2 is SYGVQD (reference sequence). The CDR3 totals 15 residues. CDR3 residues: CASSEWEAGSSEQYF. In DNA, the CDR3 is TGCGCCAGCAGTGAGTGGGAAGCGGGGTCCTCCGAGCAGTACTTC.

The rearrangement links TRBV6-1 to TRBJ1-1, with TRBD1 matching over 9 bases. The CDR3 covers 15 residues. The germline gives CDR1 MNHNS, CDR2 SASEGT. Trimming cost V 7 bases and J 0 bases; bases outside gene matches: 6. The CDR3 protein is CASTEGQGLNTEAFF. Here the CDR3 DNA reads TGTGCCAGCACCGAGGGACAGGGATTGAACACTGAAGCTTTCTTT.